This T cell receptor (beta chain) emerged from a study of cytomegalovirus exposure and HLA in healthy donors. The wider study: As released early, the data held some 80 million unique TCRs from HLA-typed donors. Notes on the study in general: The later analysis indicated that the majority of CMV-associated TCR beta chains appeared HLA-restricted. Per a later analysis, under 20,000 TCR beta sequences showed association with HLA alleles at 0.05 false discovery rate. A link between a missense DCLRE1C variant and TCR beta V- and J-gene trimming emerged from a later analysis.

60 Vbeta and 13 Jbeta primers were used in PCR. Profiling relied on immunoSEQ multiplex PCR, and the TCRdb table lists in-frame clones only, not all of them. Counted here are more than 80,000 clones, approximately 81% occurring once; the ten biggest clones make up 1% to 1.5%. The CDR3 sequence is 14 residues long. Germline CDR1 is MNHNS and CDR2 is SASEGT. V gave up 6 bases and J gave up 3 bases; unmatched junction bases: 7. Concerning this clone itself: Its cognate antigen is unknown.

Sequencing was carried out using PBMCs. The receptor's source is a girl aged 2 to 9 in good health and CMV-seropositive. V and J are TRBV6-1 and TRBJ2-7, with 8 nucleotides matching TRBD2. The CDR3 coding sequence is TGTGCCAGCAGAATAGCGGGGACCTTCTACGAGCAGTACTTC. It codes for CASRIAGTFYEQYF.